The 19 T cell receptor beta chains listed next were all sequenced from one sample in a study of T cells in Graves' hyperthyroidism and ophthalmopathy. Amplification targeted TCR beta CDR3 regions from RNA transcripts. TCR CDR3 regions were first amplified by RT-PCR with HTBI primers. MiXCR was run by TCRdb on the multiplex PCR reads, yielding one entry per CDR3 protein. The sample carries fewer than 650,000 distinct CDR3 sequences, over 11% recorded once. Sequenced material: blood. The receptor source for this set is a woman younger than 45 with Graves' hyperthyroidism that later progressed to Graves' ophthalmopathy.

This clonotype occurred once. This sequence joins TRBV3-1 and TRBJ2-7; 11 bases line up with TRBD1. Germline trimming cut 4 bases from V and 4 bases from J; bases unmatched to any gene: 6. Germline V lookup: CDR1 LGHDT, CDR2 YNNKEL (reference sequence). The CDR3 extends over 15 amino acids. The CDR3, as DNA: TGTGCCAGCAGCCGAGGGACAGGGGGAGCTTACGAGCAGTACTTC. Protein: CASSRGTGGAYEQYF.

In its sample, this clonotype was seen many times. The rearrangement uses TRBV2 and TRBJ2-5, with 9 bases that match TRBD1. J lost 3 bases, V lost 4 bases, and 0 bases had no gene match. This CDR3 is built from 13 residues. Germline CDR1 SNHLY, CDR2 FYNNEI. CDR3 sequence: CASSGDREETQYF. CDR3 bases: TGTGCCAGCAGTGGGGACAGGGAAGAGACCCAGTACTTC.

The chain joins TRBV9 to TRBJ2-4; D is unresolved. Germline assignment: CDR1 SGDLS and CDR2 YYNGEE. V lost 3 bases, J lost 0 bases, and 4 bases lay in between. The CDR3 runs to 13 residues. CDR3: CASSGPAKNIQYF. The CDR3 nucleotides are TGTGCCAGCAGCGGGCCAGCCAAAAACATTCAGTACTTC.

Ten or more counts support this clonotype. The chain joins TRBV12-3 or TRBV12-4 to TRBJ1-1; 8 bases agree with TRBD1. The CDR3 runs to 12 residues. V was pared by 9 bases and J by 1 base, with 1 base of the junction left unmatched. CDR3 loop: CASGTGNTEAFF. The CDR3 DNA reads TGTGCCAGTGGGACAGGGAACACTGAAGCTTTCTTT.

The chain carries TRBV6-1 and TRBJ2-7; tentatively, D is TRBD2 (6 bases). Germline CDR1 and CDR2: MNHNS and SASEGT. V lost 8 bases and J 4 bases, leaving 15 bases between the germline ends. The CDR3 totals 13 residues. In nucleotides, the CDR3 is TGTGCCAGCGAGAGCGGGTCCGGGTACGAGCAGTACTTC. It yields the protein CASESGSGYEQYF.

This clonotype appeared many times. The chain joins TRBV20-1 to TRBJ2-7; D is unclear. Germline CDR1 is DFQATT and CDR2 is SNEGSKA (reference sequence). CDR3 length equals 15 residues. V lost 4 bases and J lost 0, with 16 bases in between. CDR3 region: CSAKETAAISYEQYF. CDR3 sequence (DNA): TGCAGTGCTAAGGAAACGGCTGCGATCTCCTACGAGCAGTACTTC.

There are many counts of this clonotype. A much more abundant neighbour one base away suggests this may be a read error. This chain uses TRBV28 with TRBJ1-1; the D is unclear. The CDR3 is 13 amino acids. Germline V gene sequence: CDR1 MDHEN, CDR2 SYDVKM. The V end lost 2 bases, the J end lost 1 base, and 5 bases lay between the germline ends. Here the CDR3 DNA reads TGTGCCAGCAGTTTAAACGGGAACACTGAAGCTTTCTTT. It is translated as CASSLNGNTEAFF.

This clonotype was picked up a small number of times. The V call is TRBV5-1, the J call TRBJ2-1; weak D call: TRBD2 (6 bases). CDR3 length: 14 amino acids. Trimming cost V 3 bases and J 13 bases, with 20 bases left between them. From germline, CDR1 is SGHRS and CDR2 YFSETQ. The CDR3 reads CASSSPQRETVQFF. As DNA, the CDR3 is TGCGCCAGCAGCTCGCCCCAACGGGAGACGGTCCAGTTCTTC.

This clonotype was recorded at least ten times. The rearrangement joins TRBV6-1 to TRBJ2-7; D remains unclear. This CDR3 has 14 residues. Trimming shortened V by 10 bases and J by 6 bases, and 22 bases separated the two germline ends. Germline values: CDR1 MNHNS, CDR2 SASEGT. The CDR3 DNA follows: TGTGCCAAATACCCGGGTCCCGGGTATGGCGAGCAGTACTTC. Encoded protein: CAKYPGPGYGEQYF.

V gene TRBV30 combines with J gene TRBJ2-3; TRBD2 agrees at 9 bases. V lost 1 base to trimming and J lost 1 base; unmatched junction nucleotides: 9. CDR3 length equals 17 residues. Germline CDR1 is GTSNPN and CDR2 is SVGIG (reference sequence). As DNA, the CDR3 is TGTGCCTGGAGTGACTCTCCTGGCGGGAGGGGCACAGATACGCAGTATTTT. Amino acid sequence: CAWSDSPGGRGTDTQYF.

This clonotype turned up a few times. This chain links TRBV3-1 with TRBJ2-1; TRBD2 matches at 13 bases. Losses at the gene ends were 4 bases for V and 0 bases for J; bases not matched to a gene: 9. Germline-derived CDR1 and CDR2 are LGHDT and YNNKEL (reference sequence). This CDR3 is built from 19 residues. This CDR3 reads CASSRTGTSGIGSYNEQFF. The CDR3 nucleotides are TGTGCCAGCAGCCGAACCGGGACTAGCGGGATCGGCTCCTACAATGAGCAGTTCTTC.

This chain uses TRBV9 with TRBJ2-7, with D unresolved. Trimming removed 0 bases at V and 6 bases at J, with 7 bases between. The CDR3 has 12 residues. Per germline, CDR1 SGDLS and CDR2 YYNGEE. In DNA form, the CDR3 reads TGTGCCAGCAGCGTAGATGGGGTCGAGCAGTACTTC. Translating gives CASSVDGVEQYF.

This clonotype was observed at least ten times. V and J are TRBV2 and TRBJ1-1, with D perhaps matching TRBD1 (6 bases). Germline values: CDR1 SNHLY, CDR2 FYNNEI. CDR3 length: 13 amino acids. Trimming removed 6 bases at V and 5 bases at J, with 13 bases between. Written as DNA, the CDR3 is TGTGCCAGCAGCAGGGACACCAGGACTGAAGCTTTCTTT. This sequence encodes CASSRDTRTEAFF.

Comments on this clonotype: A clone one base away is much larger, so this may be a read error. V and J are TRBV29-1 and TRBJ2-7; D is perhaps TRBD1 or TRBD2 (6 bases each). The CDR3 has 13 amino acids. Germline-derived CDR1 and CDR2 are SQVTM and ANQGSEA. CDR3 in DNA: TGCAGCGTTGGAACAGGGAGGCATTACGAGCGGTACTTC. Translated: CSVGTGRHYERYF.

This clonotype was counted at least ten times. V is TRBV7-9 and J is TRBJ1-6; 8 bases map to TRBD1. The CDR3 has 14 amino acids. The V segment lost 5 bases and the J segment 10 bases; nucleotides outside the gene matches: 7. Germline V lookup: CDR1 SEHNR, CDR2 FQNEAQ (reference sequence). The CDR3 DNA reads as TGTGCCAGCAGCCACGACAGGGGACGATCACCCCTCCACTTT. Its protein product is CASSHDRGRSPLHF.

The V call is TRBV3-1, the J call TRBJ2-7; D gene uncertain. This CDR3 spans 15 amino acids. Per the germline V gene, CDR1 is LGHDT and CDR2 is YNNKEL (reference sequence). V was trimmed by 0 bases and J by 0 bases, leaving 9 bases between them. CDR3 protein: CASSQEATASYEQYF. CDR3 nucleotides: TGTGCCAGCAGCCAAGAAGCGACGGCCTCCTACGAGCAGTACTTC.

The sample holds a few counts of this clonotype. CDR3 in amino acids: CSVGGSDQPQHF. The CDR3 DNA reads TGCAGCGTAGGGGGGTCCGATCAGCCCCAGCATTTT. V gene TRBV29-1 combines with J gene TRBJ1-5; perhaps TRBD1 as D (6 bases). Germline V gene sequence: CDR1 SQVTM, CDR2 ANQGSEA. The V and J ends lost 6 bases and 5 bases respectively, with 11 bases between them. This CDR3 is built from 12 residues.

The chain joins TRBV11-3 to TRBJ1-5; D remains unclear. The CDR3 consists of 15 residues. The germline gives CDR1 SGHNT, CDR2 YENEEA. Trimming removed 0 bases from V and 5 bases from J, with 11 bases in between. The CDR3 DNA sequence: TGTGCCAGCAGCTTAGATCAAGGGAGAGATCAGCCCCAGCATTTT. It is translated as CASSLDQGRDQPQHF. Variable domain in full (rest from reference TRBV11-3 and TRBJ1-5): EAGVVQSPRYKIIEKKQPVAFWCNPISGHNTLYWYLQNLGQGPELLIRYENEEAVDDSQLPKDRFSAERLKGVDSTLKIQPAELGDSAVYLCASSLDQGRDQPQHFGDGTRLSIL.

This clonotype was picked up many times. The J gene is TRBJ1-1, the V gene TRBV27; unclear D gene. V lost 7 bases, J lost 5 bases, and 11 bases lay in between. This CDR3 contains 12 residues. Germline loops: CDR1 MNHEY, CDR2 SMNVEV (reference sequence). The CDR3 is CASTDLGTEAFF. Here the CDR3 DNA reads TGTGCCAGCACTGACTTAGGGACTGAAGCTTTCTTT.